The 26 T cell receptor beta chains below come from one sample, sequenced in a study of blood T cell repertoires in COVID-19. The assay was immunoSEQ multiplex PCR, and TCRdb's table has in-frame clones only and misses some. The repertoire consists of about 320,000 clones, with 90% to 95% occurring once and the leading ten covering almost 4%. The sequenced material came from PBMCs or T cells enriched from blood (not recorded which). These TCRs come from a woman in her twenties or thirties who had been exposed to COVID-19.

The chain is built from TRBV4-1 and TRBJ1-1; unclear D gene. Trimming removed 2 bases from V and 1 base from J, with 11 bases in between. From germline, CDR1 is MGHRA and CDR2 YSYEKL. The CDR3 runs to 15 residues. The CDR3 sequence: CASSQPPPGNTEAFF. The CDR3 DNA sequence: TGCGCCAGCAGCCAACCGCCCCCGGGGAACACTGAAGCTTTCTTT.

V and J are TRBV6-5 and TRBJ1-6; D gene uncertain. The CDR3 covers 14 residues. V lost 5 bases and J lost 6, with 11 bases in between. Germline V gene lookup returns CDR1 MNHEY and CDR2 SVGAGI. DNA for the CDR3: TGTGCCAGCAGTCAAACGGGTACTAATTCACCCCTCCACTTT. The encoded protein is CASSQTGTNSPLHF.

The chain uses TRBV29-1 and TRBJ2-1; TRBD2 matches 7 bases. V lost 4 bases, J lost 6 bases, and 12 bases stayed unmatched. CDR1 and CDR2 from the germline V gene are SQVTM and ANQGSEA. CDR3 length: 15 amino acids. The CDR3 nucleotides are TGCAGCGTTGCGGTGAATGTCCCGGGAGGCAATGAGCAGTTCTTC. The encoded protein is CSVAVNVPGGNEQFF.

This chain links TRBV30 with TRBJ1-6; a possible D gene is TRBD1 (5 bases). The V gene lost 0 bases and the J gene lost 6 bases, with 9 bases spanning the gap. The CDR3 covers 14 residues. Germline CDR1 GTSNPN, CDR2 SVGIG (reference sequence). The CDR3 reads CAWSVFRVNSPLHF. CDR3 in DNA: TGTGCCTGGAGTGTATTCAGGGTTAATTCACCCCTCCACTTT.

V gene TRBV9 combines with J gene TRBJ1-2; TRBD1 might be the D (6 bases). V was clipped by 0 bases and J by 4 bases, with 13 bases between them. The CDR3 contains 15 residues. Germline-derived CDR1 and CDR2 are SGDLS and YYNGEE. The CDR3: CASSVGHRDIYGYTF. CDR3 sequence (DNA): TGTGCCAGCAGCGTAGGCCACAGGGACATCTATGGCTACACCTTC.

CDR3 loop: CASSAQRTGPNTGELFF. The CDR3 region has the DNA TGTGCCAGCAGCGCCCAACGGACAGGGCCGAACACCGGGGAGCTGTTTTTT. This chain joins TRBV9 and TRBJ2-2; 8 positions agree with TRBD1. The V gene end was trimmed by 3 bases and the J gene end by 0 bases; junction bases not matched to a gene: 7. This CDR3 contains 17 residues. Germline CDR1 SGDLS, CDR2 YYNGEE. Full variable domain (rest looked up from reference TRBV9 and TRBJ2-2): DSGVTQTPKHLITATGQRVTLRCSPRSGDLSVYWYQQSLDQGLQFLIQYYNGEERAKGNILERFSAQQFPDLHSELNLSSLELGDSALYFCASSAQRTGPNTGELFFGEGSRLTVL.

The chain has TRBV7-9 and TRBJ2-1, with 9 bases aligning to TRBD1. In germline, CDR1 is SEHNR, CDR2 FQNEAQ (reference sequence). This CDR3 comprises 16 residues. Trimming took 5 bases from V and 4 from J; bases not matched to a gene: 9. In DNA, the CDR3 is TGTGCCAGCAGCCCCGAGGGACAGGGATCATACAATGAGCAGTTCTTC. It translates to CASSPEGQGSYNEQFF.

V and J are TRBV27 and TRBJ1-2, with D maybe TRBD1 (5 bases). Germline values: CDR1 MNHEY, CDR2 SMNVEV (reference sequence). V was cut by 6 bases and J by 2 bases, with 13 bases left in between. The CDR3 is 14 residues long. The CDR3 spells CASSYTGANYGYTF. DNA of the CDR3: TGTGCCAGCAGCTATACAGGAGCGAACTATGGCTACACCTTC.

CDR3 in DNA: TGTGCCAGCAGCTCCACTGGGACAGGGATGACTGAAGCTTTCTTT. This gives the protein CASSSTGTGMTEAFF. The rearrangement uses TRBV13 and TRBJ1-1, with 9 bases lining up with TRBD1. V shed 4 bases, J shed 5 bases, and the junction held 8 bases outside the gene matches. This CDR3 is built from 15 residues. Germline V lookup: CDR1 PRHDT, CDR2 FYEKMQ (reference sequence).

The CDR3 spells CASSLGGGGNEQFF. For the CDR3, the DNA is TGTGCCAGCAGCTTAGGGGGCGGGGGCAATGAGCAGTTCTTC. The chain uses TRBV7-2 and TRBJ2-1; TRBD2 matches 7 bases. The CDR3 spans 14 residues. The V gene end was trimmed by 1 base and the J gene end by 6 bases; junction bases not matched to a gene: 3. CDR1 and CDR2 (germline): SGHTA, FQGNSA.

Comment on this clone: Sequence at one end of the junction differs from germline and may be a read error. This rearrangement joins TRBV5-1 to TRBJ2-3; no definite D call. CDR1 and CDR2 from the germline V gene are SGHRS and YFSETQ. The CDR3 consists of 15 residues. The CDR3 coding sequence is TGCGCCAGCAGTTTGGCCGTTTTTAGCACAGATACGCAGTATTTT. Its translation is CASSLAVFSTDTQYF.

V and J are TRBV6-5 and TRBJ1-1; no firm D call. Trimming cost V 8 bases and J 6 bases, with 16 bases left between them. Per germline, CDR1 MNHEY and CDR2 SVGAGI. The CDR3 has 13 residues. The CDR3 DNA reads TGTGCCAGCTCGTTGGAGGATTGGGCTGAAGCTTTCTTT. Protein: CASSLEDWAEAFF.

The count of this clone is one. CDR3 DNA: TGTGCCAGCAGCCAAGTAGACAGGGGGCGCGATGGCTACACCTTC. This sequence encodes CASSQVDRGRDGYTF. The chain employs TRBV14 and TRBJ1-2; 10 bases align to TRBD1. The germline gives CDR1 SGHDN, CDR2 FVKESK. Trimming at V came to 1 base and at J to 6 bases, leaving 5 bases not matched to a gene. The CDR3 length is 15 residues.

This chain joins TRBV5-4 and TRBJ2-5, with D hard to call. The CDR3 loop spans 15 amino acids. Germline CDR1 is SGHNT and CDR2 is YYREEE (reference sequence). Deletions cut 4 bases from V and 0 bases from J, with 13 bases between. CDR3 loop: CASSPRSADQETQYF. DNA of the CDR3: TGTGCCAGCAGCCCCCGTTCGGCGGACCAAGAGACCCAGTACTTC.

The chain employs TRBV18 and TRBJ1-5; a possible D gene is TRBD1 (5 bases). CDR1 is KGHSH, CDR2 LQKENI, per germline. The V gene lost 2 bases and the J gene lost 7 bases, with 12 bases spanning the gap. The CDR3 length is 14 residues. The CDR3 DNA is TGTGCCAGCTCACCATCGTCCCGGGGGCAGCCCCAGCATTTT. Encoded protein: CASSPSSRGQPQHF.

This clone was seen only once. The V gene is TRBV3-1 (or the pseudogene TRBV3-2), the J gene TRBJ2-2, with 12 nucleotides matching TRBD2. Looked up from germline, CDR1 is LGHDT and CDR2 is YNNKEL (reference sequence). The length of the CDR3 is 16 residues. V lost 4 bases to trimming and J lost 7 bases; unmatched junction nucleotides: 7. The CDR3 is CASSRGLAGPGGELFF. The CDR3 bases are TGTGCCAGCAGCCGAGGACTAGCGGGGCCCGGCGGGGAGCTGTTTTTT.

The V gene is TRBV2, the J gene TRBJ2-3; 9 bases line up with TRBD1. Trimming cost V 8 bases and J 3 bases; bases outside gene matches: 3. The CDR3 consists of 13 residues. Germline CDR1 is SNHLY and CDR2 is FYNNEI. The CDR3 region is CASETGGTDTQYF. For the CDR3, the DNA is TGTGCCAGCGAGACAGGGGGTACAGATACGCAGTATTTT.

The table lists this clone with a count of one. This rearrangement joins TRBV18 to TRBJ1-5, with TRBD1 matching 8 bases. Germline CDR1 is KGHSH and CDR2 is LQKENI. This CDR3 comprises 15 residues. V lost 4 bases to trimming and J lost 7 bases; unmatched junction nucleotides: 9. The CDR3 DNA reads TGTGCCAGCTCACGTTTAGGACAGGGAGGACAGCCCCAGCATTTT. Translated, it gives CASSRLGQGGQPQHF.

V usage is TRBV7-2 and J usage is TRBJ2-1; 9 bases match TRBD2. The germline V gene has CDR1 SGHTA and CDR2 FQGNSA. This CDR3 comprises 16 residues. The V gene end was trimmed by 3 bases and the J gene end by 2 bases; junction bases not matched to a gene: 5. DNA of the CDR3: TGTGCCAGCAGCTTGGGCGGGGGGGTTACCTACAATGAGCAGTTCTTC. It encodes CASSLGGGVTYNEQFF.

The chain links TRBV9 to TRBJ2-5, with D perhaps TRBD2 (5 bases). The CDR3 has 13 residues. The V gene's germline CDR1 is SGDLS and CDR2 YYNGEE. Trimming removed 0 bases from V and 2 bases from J, with 5 bases in between. CDR3 protein: CASSVAGQETQYF. The CDR3 DNA sequence: TGTGCCAGCAGCGTAGCGGGGCAAGAGACCCAGTACTTC.

The chain combines TRBV5-1 with TRBJ1-1; 7 bases fit TRBD1. Germline CDR1 SGHRS, CDR2 YFSETQ. CDR3 size: 14 residues. The junction had 7 bases not matched to a gene; V was cut back by 6 bases and J by 2 bases. The CDR3 nucleotides are TGCGCCAGCACCCCGGGACAGCACAACACTGAAGCTTTCTTT. Amino acids: CASTPGQHNTEAFF. Looking up the rest from reference TRBV5-1 and TRBJ1-1 gives the full variable domain: KAGVTQTPRYLIKTRGQQVTLSCSPISGHRSVSWYQQTPGQGLQFLFEYFSETQRNKGNFPGRFSGRQFSNSRSEMNVSTLELGDSALYLCASTPGQHNTEAFFGQGTRLTVV.

The V call is TRBV11-2, the J call TRBJ2-1; D might be TRBD1 (6 bases). In germline, CDR1 is SGHAT, CDR2 FQNNGV. CDR3 length: 15 residues. V lost 8 bases and J lost 1, with 15 bases in between. The CDR3 bases are TGTGCCAGCGGTACGCTGGGGGCATCCTACAATGAGCAGTTCTTC. Encoded protein: CASGTLGASYNEQFF.

This rearrangement joins TRBV28 to TRBJ1-1, with 10 positions matching TRBD1. Trimming cost V 6 bases and J 4 bases; bases outside gene matches: 8. This CDR3 spans 15 amino acids. CDR1 and CDR2 (germline): MDHEN, SYDVKM. The CDR3 sequence: CASRLAGTGVTEAFF. CDR3 coding DNA: TGTGCCAGCAGGCTAGCCGGGACAGGGGTCACTGAAGCTTTCTTT.

The chain combines TRBV5-1 with TRBJ1-1, with 10 bases aligning to TRBD1. The length of the CDR3 is 15 residues. CDR1 and CDR2 (germline): SGHRS, YFSETQ. The J segment lost 2 bases and the V segment lost 3 bases, leaving 4 bases of the junction unmatched. The CDR3 sequence is CASSSGQGLNTEAFF. The DNA for the CDR3 is TGCGCCAGCAGCTCGGGACAGGGGCTAAACACTGAAGCTTTCTTT.

The chain employs TRBV4-3 and TRBJ1-4; TRBD1 matches 7 bases. Trimming cost V 1 base and J 7 bases; bases outside gene matches: 9. CDR3 length: 16 residues. Looked up from germline, CDR1 is LGHNA and CDR2 is YSLEER. The CDR3 DNA reads as TGCGCCAGCAGCCAAGCTTCCGACAGGGTACTTGAAAAACTGTTTTTT. This sequence encodes CASSQASDRVLEKLFF.

This clone was found a few times. The chain combines TRBV7-6 with TRBJ2-7, with D perhaps matching TRBD1 (5 bases). The CDR3 has 14 residues. Trimming cost V 5 bases and J 4 bases, with 15 bases left between them. The V gene's germline CDR1 is SGHVS and CDR2 FNYEAQ. The CDR3 loop reads CASSATGTAYEQYF. The CDR3 region has the DNA TGTGCCAGCAGCGCAACAGGTACAGCTTACGAGCAGTACTTC.